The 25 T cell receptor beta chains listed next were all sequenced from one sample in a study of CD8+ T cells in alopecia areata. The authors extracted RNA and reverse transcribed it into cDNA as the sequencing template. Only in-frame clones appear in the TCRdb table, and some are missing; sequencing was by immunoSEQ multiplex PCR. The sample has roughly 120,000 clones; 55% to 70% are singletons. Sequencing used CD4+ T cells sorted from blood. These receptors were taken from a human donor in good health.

The CDR3 loop is CASSYEGRSGYTF. DNA of the CDR3: TGTGCCAGCAGCTATGAGGGACGAAGTGGCTACACCTTC. The chain has TRBV11-2 and TRBJ1-2; tentative D call: TRBD1 (5 bases). CDR3 size: 13 residues. Germline-derived CDR1 and CDR2 are SGHAT and FQNNGV. V lost 4 bases, J lost 7 bases, and 13 bases lay in between.

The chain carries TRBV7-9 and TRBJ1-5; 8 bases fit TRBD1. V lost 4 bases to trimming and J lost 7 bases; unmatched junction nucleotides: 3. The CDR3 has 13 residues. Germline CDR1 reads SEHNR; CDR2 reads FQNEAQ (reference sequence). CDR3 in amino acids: CASSSTGDQPQHF. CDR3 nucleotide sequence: TGTGCCAGCAGCTCGACAGGGGACCAGCCCCAGCATTTT.

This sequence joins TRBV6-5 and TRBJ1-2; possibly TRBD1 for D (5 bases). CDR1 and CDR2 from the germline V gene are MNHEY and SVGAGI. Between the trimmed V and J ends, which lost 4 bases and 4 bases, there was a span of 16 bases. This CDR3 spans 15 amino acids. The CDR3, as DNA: TGTGCCAGCAGTTCTGGGGCCTGGGATAGCTATGGCTACACCTTC. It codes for CASSSGAWDSYGYTF.

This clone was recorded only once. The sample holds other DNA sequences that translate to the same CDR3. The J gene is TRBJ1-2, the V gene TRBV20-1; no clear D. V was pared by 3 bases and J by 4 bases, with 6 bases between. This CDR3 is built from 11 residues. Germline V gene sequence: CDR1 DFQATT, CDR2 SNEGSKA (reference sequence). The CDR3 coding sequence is TGCAGTGCTAGGGGCAGCTATGGCTACACCTTC. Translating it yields CSARGSYGYTF.

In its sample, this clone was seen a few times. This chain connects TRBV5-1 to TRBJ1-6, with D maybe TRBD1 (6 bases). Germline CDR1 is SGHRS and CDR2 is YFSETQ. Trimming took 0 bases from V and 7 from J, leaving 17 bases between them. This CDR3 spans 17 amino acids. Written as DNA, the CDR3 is TGCGCCAGCAGCTTGGGACACCGGGACACAAAAAATTCACCCCTCCACTTT. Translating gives CASSLGHRDTKNSPLHF. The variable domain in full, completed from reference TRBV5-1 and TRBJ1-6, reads KAGVTQTPRYLIKTRGQQVTLSCSPISGHRSVSWYQQTPGQGLQFLFEYFSETQRNKGNFPGRFSGRQFSNSRSEMNVSTLELGDSALYLCASSLGHRDTKNSPLHFGNGTRLTVT.

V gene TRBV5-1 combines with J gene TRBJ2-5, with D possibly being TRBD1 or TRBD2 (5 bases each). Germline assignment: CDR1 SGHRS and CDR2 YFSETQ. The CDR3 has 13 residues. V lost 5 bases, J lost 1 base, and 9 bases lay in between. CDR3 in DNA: TGCGCCAGCAGGGCCGGGACCCAAGAGACCCAGTACTTC. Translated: CASRAGTQETQYF.

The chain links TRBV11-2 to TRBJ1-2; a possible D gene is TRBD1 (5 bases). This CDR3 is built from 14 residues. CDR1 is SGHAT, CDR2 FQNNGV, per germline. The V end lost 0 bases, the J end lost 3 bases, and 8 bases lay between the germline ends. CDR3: CASSLDRGDYGYTF. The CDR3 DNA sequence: TGTGCCAGCAGCTTAGATCGGGGGGACTATGGCTACACCTTC.

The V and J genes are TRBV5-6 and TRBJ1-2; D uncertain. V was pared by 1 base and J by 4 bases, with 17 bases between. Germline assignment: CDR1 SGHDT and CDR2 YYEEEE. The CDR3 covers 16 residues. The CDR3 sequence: CASSLFGPQQLYGYTF. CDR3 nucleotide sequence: TGTGCCAGCAGCTTGTTCGGTCCACAACAACTCTATGGCTACACCTTC.

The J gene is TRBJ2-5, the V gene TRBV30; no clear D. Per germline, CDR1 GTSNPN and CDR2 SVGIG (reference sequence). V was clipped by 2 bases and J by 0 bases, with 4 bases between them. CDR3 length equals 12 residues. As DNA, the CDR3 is TGTGCCTGGAGTTCGTACCAAGAGACCCAGTACTTC. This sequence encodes CAWSSYQETQYF. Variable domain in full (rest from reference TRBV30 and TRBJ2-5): SQTIHQWPATLVQPVGSPLSLECTVEGTSNPNLYWYRQAAGRGLQLLFYSVGIGQISSEVPQNLSASRPQDRQFILSSKKLLLSDSGFYLCAWSSYQETQYFGPGTRLLVL.

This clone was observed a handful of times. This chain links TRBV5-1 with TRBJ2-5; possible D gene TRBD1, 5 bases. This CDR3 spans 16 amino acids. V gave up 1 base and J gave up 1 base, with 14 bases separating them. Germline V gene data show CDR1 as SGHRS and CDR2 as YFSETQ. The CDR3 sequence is CASSLSPGPLQETQYF. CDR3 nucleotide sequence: TGCGCCAGCAGCTTGTCCCCAGGGCCCCTCCAAGAGACCCAGTACTTC.

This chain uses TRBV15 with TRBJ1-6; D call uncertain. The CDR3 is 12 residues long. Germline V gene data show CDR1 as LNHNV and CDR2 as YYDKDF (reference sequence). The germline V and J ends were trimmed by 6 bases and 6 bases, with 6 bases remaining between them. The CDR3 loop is CATSESNSPLHF. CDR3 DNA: TGTGCCACCAGTGAGAGTAATTCACCCCTCCACTTT. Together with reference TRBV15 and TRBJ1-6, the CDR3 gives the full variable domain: DAMVIQNPRYQVTQFGKPVTLSCSQTLNHNVMYWYQQKSSQAPKLLFHYYDKDFNNEADTPDNFQSRRPNTSFCFLDIRSPGLGDTAMYLCATSESNSPLHFGNGTRLTVT.

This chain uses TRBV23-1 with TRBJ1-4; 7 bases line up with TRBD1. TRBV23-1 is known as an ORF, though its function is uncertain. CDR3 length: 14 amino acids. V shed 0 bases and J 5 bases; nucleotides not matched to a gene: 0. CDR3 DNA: TGCGCCAGCAGTCAATCGGACAGGAATGAAAAACTGTTTTTT. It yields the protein CASSQSDRNEKLFF.

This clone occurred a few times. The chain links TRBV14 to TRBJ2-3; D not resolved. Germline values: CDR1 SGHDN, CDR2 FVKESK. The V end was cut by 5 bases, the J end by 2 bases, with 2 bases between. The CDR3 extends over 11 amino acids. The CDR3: CASSYTDTQYF. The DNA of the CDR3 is TGTGCCAGCAGCTACACAGATACGCAGTATTTT. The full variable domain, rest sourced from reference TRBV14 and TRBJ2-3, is EAGVTQFPSHSVIEKGQTVTLRCDPISGHDNLYWYRRVMGKEIKFLLHFVKESKQDESGMPNNRFLAERTGGTYSTLKVQPAELEDSGVYFCASSYTDTQYFGPGTRLTVL.

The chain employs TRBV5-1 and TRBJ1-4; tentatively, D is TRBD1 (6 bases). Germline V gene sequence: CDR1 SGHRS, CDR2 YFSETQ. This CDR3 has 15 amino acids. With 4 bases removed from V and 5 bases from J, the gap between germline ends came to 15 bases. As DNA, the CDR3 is TGCGCCAGCAGCCCGGGGACACCGATCAATGAAAAACTGTTTTTT. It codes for CASSPGTPINEKLFF. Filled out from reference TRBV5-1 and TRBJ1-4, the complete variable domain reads KAGVTQTPRYLIKTRGQQVTLSCSPISGHRSVSWYQQTPGQGLQFLFEYFSETQRNKGNFPGRFSGRQFSNSRSEMNVSTLELGDSALYLCASSPGTPINEKLFFGSGTQLSVL.

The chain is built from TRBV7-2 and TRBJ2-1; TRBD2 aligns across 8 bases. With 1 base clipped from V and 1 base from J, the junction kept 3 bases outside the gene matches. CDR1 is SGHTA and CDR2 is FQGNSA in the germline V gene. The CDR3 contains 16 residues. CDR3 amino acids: CASSLVGGGSYNEQFF. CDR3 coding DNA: TGTGCCAGCAGCTTAGTCGGCGGGGGGTCCTACAATGAGCAGTTCTTC.

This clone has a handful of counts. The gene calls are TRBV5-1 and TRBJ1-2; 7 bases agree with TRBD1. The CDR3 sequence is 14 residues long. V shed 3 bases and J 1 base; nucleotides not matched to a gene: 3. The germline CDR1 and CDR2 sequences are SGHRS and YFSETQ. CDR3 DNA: TGCGCCAGCAGCTCAACAGGGGATAACTATGGCTACACCTTC. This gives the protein CASSSTGDNYGYTF.

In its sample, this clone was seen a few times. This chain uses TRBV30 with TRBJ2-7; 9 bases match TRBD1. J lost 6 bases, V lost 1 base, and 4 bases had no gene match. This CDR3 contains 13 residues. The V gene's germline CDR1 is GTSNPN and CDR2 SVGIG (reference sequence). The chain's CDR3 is CAWSAGTGREQYF. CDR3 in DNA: TGTGCCTGGAGTGCCGGGACAGGGCGCGAGCAGTACTTC.

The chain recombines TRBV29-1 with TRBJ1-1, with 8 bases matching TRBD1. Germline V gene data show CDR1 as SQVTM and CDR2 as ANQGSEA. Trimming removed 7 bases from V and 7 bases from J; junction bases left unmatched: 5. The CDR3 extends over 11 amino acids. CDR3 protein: CSGRTGNEAFF. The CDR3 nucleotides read TGCAGCGGACGGACAGGGAATGAAGCTTTCTTT. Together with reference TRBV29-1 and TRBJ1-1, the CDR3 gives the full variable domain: SAVISQKPSRDICQRGTSLTIQCQVDSQVTMMFWYRQQPGQSLTLIATANQGSEATYESGFVIDKFPISRPNLTFSTLTVSNMSPEDSSIYLCSGRTGNEAFFGQGTRLTVV.

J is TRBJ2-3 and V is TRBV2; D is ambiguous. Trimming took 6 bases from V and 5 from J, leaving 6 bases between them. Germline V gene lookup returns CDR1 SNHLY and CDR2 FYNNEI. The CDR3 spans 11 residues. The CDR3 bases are TGTGCCAGCAGCTCCCAAGATACGCAGTATTTT. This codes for CASSSQDTQYF.

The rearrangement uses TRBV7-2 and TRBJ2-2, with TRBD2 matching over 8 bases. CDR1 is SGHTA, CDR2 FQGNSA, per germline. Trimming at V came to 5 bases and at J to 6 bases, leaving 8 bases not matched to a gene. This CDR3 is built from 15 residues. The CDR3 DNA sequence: TGTGCCAGCAGCCCCCGGGGGGGCAACTCCGGGGAGCTGTTTTTT. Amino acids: CASSPRGGNSGELFF.

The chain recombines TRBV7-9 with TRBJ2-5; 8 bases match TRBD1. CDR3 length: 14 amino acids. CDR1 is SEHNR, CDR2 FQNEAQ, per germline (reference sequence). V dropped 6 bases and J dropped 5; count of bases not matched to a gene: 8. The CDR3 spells CASSFPTGAETQYF. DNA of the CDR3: TGTGCCAGCAGTTTCCCGACAGGGGCTGAGACCCAGTACTTC.

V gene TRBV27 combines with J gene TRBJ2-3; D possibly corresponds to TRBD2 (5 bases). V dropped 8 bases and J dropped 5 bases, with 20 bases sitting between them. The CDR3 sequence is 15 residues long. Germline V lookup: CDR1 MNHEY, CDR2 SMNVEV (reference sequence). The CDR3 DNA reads TGTGCCAGCCGAACGCGGGCTAGTGGTATAGATACGCAGTATTTT. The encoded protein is CASRTRASGIDTQYF.

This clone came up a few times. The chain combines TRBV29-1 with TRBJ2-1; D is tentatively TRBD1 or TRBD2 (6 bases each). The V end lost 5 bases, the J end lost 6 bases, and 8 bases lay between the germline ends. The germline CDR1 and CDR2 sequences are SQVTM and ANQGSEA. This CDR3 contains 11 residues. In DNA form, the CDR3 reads TGCAGCGTTAGGGGGGCCAATGAGCAGTTCTTC. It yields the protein CSVRGANEQFF.

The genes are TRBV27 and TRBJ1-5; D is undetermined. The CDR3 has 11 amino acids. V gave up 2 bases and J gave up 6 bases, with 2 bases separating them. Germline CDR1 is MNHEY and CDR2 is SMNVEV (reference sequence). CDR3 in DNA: TGTGCCAGCAGTTTAGGTCAGCCCCAGCATTTT. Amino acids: CASSLGQPQHF.

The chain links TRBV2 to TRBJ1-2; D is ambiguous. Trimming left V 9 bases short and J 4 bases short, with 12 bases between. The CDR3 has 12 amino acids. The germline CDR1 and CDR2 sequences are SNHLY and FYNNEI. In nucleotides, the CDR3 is TGTGCCAGTGCCGGGGAGGGCTATGGCTACACCTTC. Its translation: CASAGEGYGYTF.